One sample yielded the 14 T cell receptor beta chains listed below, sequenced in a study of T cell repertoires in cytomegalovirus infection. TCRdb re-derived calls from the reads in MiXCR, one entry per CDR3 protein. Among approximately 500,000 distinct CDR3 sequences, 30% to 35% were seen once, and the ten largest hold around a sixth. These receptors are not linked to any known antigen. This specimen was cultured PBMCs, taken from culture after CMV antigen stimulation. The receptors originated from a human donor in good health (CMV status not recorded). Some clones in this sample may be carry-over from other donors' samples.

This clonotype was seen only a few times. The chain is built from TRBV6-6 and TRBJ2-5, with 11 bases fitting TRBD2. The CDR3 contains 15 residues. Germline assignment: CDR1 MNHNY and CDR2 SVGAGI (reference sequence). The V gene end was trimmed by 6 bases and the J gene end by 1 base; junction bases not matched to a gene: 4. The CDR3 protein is CASRSTSGSQETQYF. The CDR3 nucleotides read TGTGCCAGCAGGAGTACTAGCGGGAGCCAAGAGACCCAGTACTTC.

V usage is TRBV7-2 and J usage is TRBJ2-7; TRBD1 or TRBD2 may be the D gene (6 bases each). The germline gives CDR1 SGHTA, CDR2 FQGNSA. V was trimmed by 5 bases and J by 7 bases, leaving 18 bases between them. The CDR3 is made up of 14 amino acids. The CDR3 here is CASSPPLRGVEQYF. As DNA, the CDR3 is TGTGCCAGCAGCCCCCCCTTAAGGGGGGTAGAGCAGTACTTC.

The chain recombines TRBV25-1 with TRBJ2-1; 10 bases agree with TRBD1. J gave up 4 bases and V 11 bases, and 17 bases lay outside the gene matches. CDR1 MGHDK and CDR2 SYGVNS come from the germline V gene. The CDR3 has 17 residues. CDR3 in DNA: TGTGCCCCCACCGAGGAAGACAGGGGGCAGTTTTACAATGAGCAGTTCTTC. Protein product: CAPTEEDRGQFYNEQFF.

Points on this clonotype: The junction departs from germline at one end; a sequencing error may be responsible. The CDR3, as DNA: TGTGCCAGCAGCCAAGGAAGCCCGACTCGAATCTACAATGAGCAGTTCTTC. Its translation: CASSQGSPTRIYNEQFF. V gene TRBV4-1 combines with J gene TRBJ2-1; D gene uncertain. Germline V gene sequence: CDR1 MGHRA, CDR2 YSYEKL. CDR3 size: 17 residues.

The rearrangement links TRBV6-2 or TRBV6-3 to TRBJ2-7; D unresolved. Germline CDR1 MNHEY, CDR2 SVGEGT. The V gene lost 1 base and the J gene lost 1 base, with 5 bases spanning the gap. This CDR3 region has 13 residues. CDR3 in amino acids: CASSYYISYEQYV. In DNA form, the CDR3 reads TGTGCCAGCAGTTACTACATTTCCTACGAGCAGTACGTC.

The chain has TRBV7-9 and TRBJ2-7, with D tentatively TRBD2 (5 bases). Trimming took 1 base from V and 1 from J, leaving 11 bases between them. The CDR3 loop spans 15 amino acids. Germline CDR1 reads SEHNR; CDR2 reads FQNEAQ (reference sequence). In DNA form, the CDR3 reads TGTGCCAGCAGCTTAGAACTCGGAGGTTCCTACGAGCAGTACGTC. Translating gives CASSLELGGSYEQYV.

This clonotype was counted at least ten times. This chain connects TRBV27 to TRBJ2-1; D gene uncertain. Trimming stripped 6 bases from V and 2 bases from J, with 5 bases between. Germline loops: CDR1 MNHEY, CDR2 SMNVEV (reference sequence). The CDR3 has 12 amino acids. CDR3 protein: CASRGPYNEQFF. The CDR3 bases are TGTGCCAGCAGAGGGCCCTACAATGAGCAGTTCTTC.

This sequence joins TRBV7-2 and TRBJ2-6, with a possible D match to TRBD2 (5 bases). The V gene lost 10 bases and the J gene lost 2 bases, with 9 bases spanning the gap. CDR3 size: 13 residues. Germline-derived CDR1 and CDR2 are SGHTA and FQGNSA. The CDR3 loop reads CAKEAPGANVLTF. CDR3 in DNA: TGTGCCAAGGAGGCGCCTGGGGCCAACGTCCTGACTTTC.

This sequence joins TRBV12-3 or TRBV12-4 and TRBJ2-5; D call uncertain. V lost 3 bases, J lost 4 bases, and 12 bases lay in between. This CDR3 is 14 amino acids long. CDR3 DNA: TGTGCCAGCAGTTTCAGGCAGCAGCGAGAGACCCAGTACTTC. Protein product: CASSFRQQRETQYF.

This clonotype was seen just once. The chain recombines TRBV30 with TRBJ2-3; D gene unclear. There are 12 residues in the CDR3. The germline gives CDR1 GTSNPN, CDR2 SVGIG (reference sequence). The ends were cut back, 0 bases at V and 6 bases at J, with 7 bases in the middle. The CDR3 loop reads CAWSVPEDTQYF. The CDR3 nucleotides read TGTGCCTGGAGTGTACCGGAGGATACGCAGTATTTT. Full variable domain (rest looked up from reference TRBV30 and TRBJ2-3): SQTIHQWPATLVQPVGSPLSLECTVEGTSNPNLYWYRQAAGRGLQLLFYSVGIGQISSEVPQNLSASRPQDRQFILSSKKLLLSDSGFYLCAWSVPEDTQYFGPGTRLTVL.

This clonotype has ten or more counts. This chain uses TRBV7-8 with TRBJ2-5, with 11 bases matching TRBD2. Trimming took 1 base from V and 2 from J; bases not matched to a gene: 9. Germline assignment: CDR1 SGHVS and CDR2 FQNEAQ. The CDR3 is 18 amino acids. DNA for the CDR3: TGTGCCAGCAGCTTAGAAAATGTGATAGCGGGAGGGCAAGAGACCCAGTACTTC. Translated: CASSLENVIAGGQETQYF.

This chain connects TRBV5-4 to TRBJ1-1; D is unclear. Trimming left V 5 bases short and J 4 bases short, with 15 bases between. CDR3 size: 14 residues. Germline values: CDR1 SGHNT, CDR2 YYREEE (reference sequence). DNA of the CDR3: TGTGCCAGCAGTCTTAACGTAATCGGCACTGAAGCTTTCTTT. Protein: CASSLNVIGTEAFF. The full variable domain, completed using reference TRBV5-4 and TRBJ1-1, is ETGVTQSPTHLIKTRGQQVTLRCSSQSGHNTVSWYQQALGQGPQFIFQYYREEENGRGNFPPRFSGLQFPNYSSELNVNALELDDSALYLCASSLNVIGTEAFFGQGTRLTVV.

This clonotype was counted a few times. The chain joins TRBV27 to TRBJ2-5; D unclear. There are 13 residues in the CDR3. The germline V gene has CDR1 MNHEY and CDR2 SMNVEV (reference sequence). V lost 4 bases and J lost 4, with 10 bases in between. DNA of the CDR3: TGTGCCAGCAGTTCAGGATACGGAGAGACCCAGTACTTC. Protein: CASSSGYGETQYF.

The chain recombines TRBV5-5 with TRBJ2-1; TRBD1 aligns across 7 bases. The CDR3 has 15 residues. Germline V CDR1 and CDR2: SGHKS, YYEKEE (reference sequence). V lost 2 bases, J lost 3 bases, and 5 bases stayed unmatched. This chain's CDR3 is CASSFEGAFYNEQFF. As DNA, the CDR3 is TGTGCCAGCAGCTTCGAGGGGGCCTTCTACAATGAGCAGTTCTTC.